These 8 T cell receptor beta chains were all obtained from the same sample, sequenced in a study of blood T cell repertoires in COVID-19. Sequenced by immunoSEQ multiplex PCR; TCRdb stores in-frame clones only, minus some. The sample contains about 410,000 clones, over 75% of which appear only once. The specimen was peripheral blood. The receptors here all came from a woman in her thirties or forties with COVID-19, enrolled during active disease.

The V gene is TRBV28, the J gene TRBJ1-2; 9 bases are a match to TRBD1. The CDR3 is 15 residues long. With 5 bases clipped from V and 4 bases from J, the junction kept 8 bases outside the gene matches. The germline gives CDR1 MDHEN, CDR2 SYDVKM. CDR3 nucleotide sequence: TGTGCCAGCAGTAACATACAGGGGGCGAGCTATGGCTACACCTTC. Its translation is CASSNIQGASYGYTF.

The chain recombines TRBV12-3 or TRBV12-4 with TRBJ2-6; unclear D gene. Trimming left V 7 bases short and J 4 bases short, with 8 bases between. The CDR3 has 13 residues. CDR3 DNA: TGTGCCAGCACTCCCCGGGGGGCCAACGTCCTGACTTTC. Residues: CASTPRGANVLTF.

The chain joins TRBV28 to TRBJ1-5, with D perhaps TRBD1 (6 bases). This CDR3 has 16 residues. The germline gives CDR1 MDHEN, CDR2 SYDVKM. V gave up 6 bases and J gave up 1 base, with 16 bases separating them. CDR3 region: CASRETGPNSNQPQHF. As DNA, the CDR3 is TGTGCCAGCAGGGAAACAGGGCCGAACAGCAATCAGCCCCAGCATTTT.

The rearrangement links TRBV5-1 to TRBJ1-1, with 8 bases identical to TRBD1. The CDR3 length is 13 residues. V shed 4 bases, J shed 11 bases, and the junction held 10 bases outside the gene matches. CDR1 and CDR2 from the germline V gene are SGHRS and YFSETQ. The CDR3 reads CASSPEGQGIAFF. The CDR3 region has the DNA TGCGCCAGCAGCCCCGAAGGACAGGGTATCGCTTTCTTT.

The chain is built from TRBV11-2 and TRBJ1-2, with 8 nucleotides matching TRBD1. Germline trimming cut 1 base from V and 8 bases from J; bases unmatched to any gene: 9. CDR1 is SGHAT, CDR2 FQNNGV, per germline. CDR3 size: 15 residues. This chain's CDR3 is CASSLVGTGQGGYTF. The CDR3 DNA sequence: TGTGCCAGCAGCTTAGTAGGGACAGGCCAAGGGGGCTACACCTTC.

The chain recombines TRBV30 with TRBJ1-5, with D perhaps TRBD1 (6 bases). This CDR3 comprises 14 residues. Germline CDR1 reads GTSNPN; CDR2 reads SVGIG (reference sequence). V dropped 2 bases and J dropped 1 base, with 9 bases sitting between them. Written as DNA, the CDR3 is TGTGCCTGGAGTATTGGACAGAGCAATCAGCCCCAGCATTTT. Translating gives CAWSIGQSNQPQHF.

This clone was picked up a small number of times. The rearrangement links TRBV5-1 to TRBJ1-2; a possible D gene is TRBD1 (6 bases). Between the trimmed V and J ends, which lost 0 bases and 4 bases, there was a span of 16 bases. CDR3 length: 16 residues. Germline V gives CDR1 SGHRS, CDR2 YFSETQ. CDR3 DNA sequence: TGCGCCAGCAGCTTGGCTGTGGACAGAGCCAGCTATGGCTACACCTTC. Residues: CASSLAVDRASYGYTF.

The chain carries TRBV24-1 and TRBJ2-5; weak D call: TRBD1 (6 bases). Trimming cost V 7 bases and J 5 bases, with 22 bases left between them. The CDR3 has 16 amino acids. Germline CDR1 is KGHDR and CDR2 is SFDVKD. This chain's CDR3 is CATSTTSGVPGETQYF. In nucleotides, the CDR3 is TGTGCCACCAGCACCACCTCAGGGGTCCCAGGGGAGACCCAGTACTTC.